This TCR beta chain was identified in a study of T cells after yellow fever vaccination. Across the study: Fractions containing few cells were prepared with SMART-Seq v4 Ultra Low Input. Study findings and constraints: Primary-vaccination clones mostly resurfaced post-booster (96% CD4, more than 80% CD8). Any FACS-sorted repertoire could hold abundant clonotypes that contaminate it from the bulk population.

TCR cDNA was made by 5'RACE template switching, adding a universal primer site and UMIs. TCRdb redid the calling of the 5' RACE reads with MiXCR, one entry per CDR3 protein. Of hundreds of thousands of distinct CDR3 sequences in the sample, roughly an eighth were seen once. The sample holds a few counts of this clonotype. Its antigen remains unidentified. In germline, CDR1 is MNHEY, CDR2 SMNVEV (reference sequence). The length of the CDR3 is 16 residues. Deletions cut 6 bases from V and 1 base from J, with 13 bases between. Sample: PBMCs, taken on the day of the yellow fever booster vaccination. This sequence joins TRBV27 and TRBJ1-6; D gene ambiguous. This clonotype was sampled from a young man who received the YFV17D yellow fever vaccine. The DNA of the CDR3 is TGTGCCAGCAGCCCGGGCCCCCGGTCCTATAATTCACCCCTCCACTTT. Residues: CASSPGPRSYNSPLHF.